The TCR beta chain described here comes from a study of cytomegalovirus exposure and HLA in healthy donors. Whole-study context: Early released data had about 80 million unique TCRs, all coming from HLA-typed donors.

PCR was performed using 60 Vbeta and 13 Jbeta primers. Clones were sequenced by immunoSEQ multiplex PCR, and TCRdb holds only the in-frame ones, with some missing. This table has some 84,000 clones, about three quarters appearing once. CDR3 length: 15 amino acids. Per the germline V gene, CDR1 is SEHNR and CDR2 is FQNEAQ (reference sequence). J lost 5 bases, V lost 0 bases, and 4 bases had no gene match. This sequence originates from a male donor in good health and CMV-seropositive. The V gene is TRBV7-9, the J gene TRBJ2-3; 8 bases align to TRBD1. Sequenced material: PBMCs. Written as DNA, the CDR3 is TGTGCCAGCAGCTTAGCGCTGGACAGGGAAGATACGCAGTATTTT. Protein: CASSLALDREDTQYF. The variable domain in full, completed from reference TRBV7-9 and TRBJ2-3, reads DTGVSQNPRHKITKRGQNVTFRCDPISEHNRLYWYRQTLGQGPEFLTYFQNEAQLEKSRLLSDRFSAERPKGSFSTLEIQRTEQGDSAMYLCASSLALDREDTQYFGPGTRLTVL.